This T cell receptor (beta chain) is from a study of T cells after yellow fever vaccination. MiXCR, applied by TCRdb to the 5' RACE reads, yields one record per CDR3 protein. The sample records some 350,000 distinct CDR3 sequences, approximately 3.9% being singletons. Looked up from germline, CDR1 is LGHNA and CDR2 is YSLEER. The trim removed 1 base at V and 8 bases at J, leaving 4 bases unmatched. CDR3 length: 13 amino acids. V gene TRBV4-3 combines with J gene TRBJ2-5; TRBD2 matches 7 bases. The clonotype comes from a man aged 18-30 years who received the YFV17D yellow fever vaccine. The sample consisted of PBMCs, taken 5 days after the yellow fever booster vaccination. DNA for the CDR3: TGCGCCAGCAGCCAAGGACTAGCCGGAACCCAGTACTTC. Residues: CASSQGLAGTQYF.